These 11 T cell receptor beta chains were all obtained from the same sample, sequenced in a study of neoadjuvant nivolumab and ipilimumab in lung cancer. Using immunoSEQ multiplex PCR, the repertoire was profiled, and TCRdb retains in-frame clones only, with some absent. This sample carries fewer than 15,000 clones, about 94% of them seen once, and the ten largest clones take under 3%. The sequences come from peripheral blood, collected after neoadjuvant nivolumab, alone or with ipilimumab, at or shortly before surgery. These receptors all stem from an adult with non-small cell lung cancer.

This rearrangement joins TRBV30 to TRBJ1-2, with 8 bases lining up with TRBD1. Germline V CDR1 and CDR2: GTSNPN, SVGIG (reference sequence). The trim removed 4 bases at V and 6 bases at J, leaving 13 bases unmatched. There are 15 residues in the CDR3. CDR3 protein: CAWKALGRGRNGYTF. The CDR3 DNA reads TGTGCCTGGAAAGCTTTGGGCAGGGGGCGGAATGGCTACACCTTC.

The chain links TRBV7-2 to TRBJ2-7; TRBD2 is a possible D gene (6 bases). With 4 bases removed from V and 2 bases from J, the gap between germline ends came to 15 bases. Germline CDR1 is SGHTA and CDR2 is FQGNSA. The CDR3 runs 15 residues. For the CDR3, the DNA is TGTGCCAGCAGCTCCGCTACTAGCAGGGCCTACGAGCAGTACTTC. It codes for CASSSATSRAYEQYF. Full variable domain (missing parts from reference TRBV7-2 and TRBJ2-7): GAGVSQSPSNKVTEKGKDVELRCDPISGHTALYWYRQSLGQGLEFLIYFQGNSAPDKSGLPSDRFSAERTGGSVSTLTIQRTQQEDSAVYLCASSSATSRAYEQYFGPGTRLTVT.

The rearrangement uses TRBV4-2 and TRBJ2-1, with 8 bases lining up with TRBD2. The V gene's germline CDR1 is LGHNA and CDR2 YNFKEQ. The ends lost 6 bases at V and 4 bases at J; junction bases unmatched: 8. CDR3 length: 15 residues. DNA for the CDR3: TGTGCCAGCAGAGACAACCGGGAGGGTTACAATGAGCAGTTCTTC. Translating it yields CASRDNREGYNEQFF.

The rearrangement joins TRBV6-5 to TRBJ2-7; D not certain. The germline V and J ends were trimmed by 0 bases and 2 bases, with 11 bases remaining between them. The germline V gene has CDR1 MNHEY and CDR2 SVGAGI. This CDR3 has 15 amino acids. CDR3 bases: TGTGCCAGCAGTTACTCAGCGTTACCCACCTACGAGCAGTACTTC. Its protein is CASSYSALPTYEQYF.

The chain carries TRBV5-6 and TRBJ1-4; possibly TRBD1 for D (6 bases). CDR3 size: 15 residues. CDR1 SGHDT and CDR2 YYEEEE come from the germline V gene. Trimming removed 4 bases at V and 5 bases at J, with 15 bases between. CDR3 amino acids: CASSGGDRPNEKLFF. In DNA, the CDR3 is TGTGCCAGCAGCGGGGGCGACAGACCGAATGAAAAACTGTTTTTT.

The gene calls are TRBV9 and TRBJ2-1; 12 bases map to TRBD2. Trimming removed 3 bases from V and 9 bases from J; junction bases left unmatched: 7. Germline V gene data show CDR1 as SGDLS and CDR2 as YYNGEE. The CDR3 length is 15 residues. This chain's CDR3 is CASSATSGRVVEQFF. The CDR3, as DNA: TGTGCCAGCAGCGCGACTAGCGGGAGAGTTGTTGAGCAGTTCTTC.

The chain joins TRBV6-6 to TRBJ2-3, with 7 nucleotides matching TRBD2. Germline V gene data show CDR1 as MNHNY and CDR2 as SVGAGI (reference sequence). V lost 2 bases to trimming and J lost 4 bases; unmatched junction nucleotides: 9. The CDR3 is 16 residues long. The CDR3 sequence is CASSYGGGSVADTQYF. DNA for the CDR3: TGTGCCAGCAGTTACGGGGGGGGGAGCGTGGCAGATACGCAGTATTTT.

V and J are TRBV18 and TRBJ1-2, with D hard to call. The length of the CDR3 is 15 residues. V lost 4 bases and J 6 bases, leaving 18 bases between the germline ends. Germline CDR1 is KGHSH and CDR2 is LQKENI. CDR3 protein: CASSLPEPAVHGYTF. The DNA for the CDR3 is TGTGCCAGCTCACTACCGGAACCTGCTGTTCATGGCTACACCTTC.

This chain's CDR3 is CASSQRVRAGQTDTQYF. In nucleotides, the CDR3 is TGCGCCAGCAGCCAAAGGGTCAGGGCGGGCCAAACAGATACGCAGTATTTT. The V and J genes are TRBV4-1 and TRBJ2-3, with D perhaps matching TRBD1 or TRBD2 (5 bases each). Germline V CDR1 and CDR2: MGHRA, YSYEKL. V was pared by 2 bases and J by 3 bases, with 18 bases between. The CDR3 sequence is 17 residues long.

V gene TRBV15 combines with J gene TRBJ2-3; D is unclear. Germline CDR1 LNHNV, CDR2 YYDKDF (reference sequence). The CDR3 is 15 amino acids. The V gene lost 1 base and the J gene lost 0 bases, with 8 bases spanning the gap. DNA for the CDR3: TGTGCCACCAGCAGAGGCAGGTTCAGCACAGATACGCAGTATTTT. Protein sequence: CATSRGRFSTDTQYF.

The rearrangement links TRBV7-9 to TRBJ1-2; 8 nucleotides match TRBD1. V lost 3 bases to trimming and J lost 8 bases; unmatched junction nucleotides: 5. From germline, CDR1 is SEHNR and CDR2 FQNEAQ (reference sequence). The CDR3 is made up of 13 amino acids. CDR3 sequence reads: CASSFQGAGGYTF. The CDR3 region has the DNA TGTGCCAGCAGCTTTCAGGGGGCGGGCGGCTACACCTTC.